What follows describes a single T cell receptor (beta chain). As processed by the authors: Estimates of nucleated cell counts were drawn from the amplification of reference gene primers. Generated by immunoSEQ multiplex PCR, the TCRdb table keeps only in-frame clones and is missing some. From that table come the V and J calls and clone size; the DNA was used to work out D and trimming. Here the sample spans 210,000 or so clones, around 84% being singletons. The source of the sample is a study of blood T cell repertoires in COVID-19. About the research overall: Acute and convalescent COVID-19 samples came from the United States, Italy and Spain.

Trimming removed 7 bases at V and 0 bases at J, with 12 bases between. The CDR3 sequence is 14 residues long. The V gene's germline CDR1 is MNHEY and CDR2 SVGEGT. The cohort comprised adults aged about 18 to 89 years residing in 24 US areas. This TCR derives from a woman aged 40 to 50 with acute COVID-19. This rearrangement joins TRBV6-2 or TRBV6-3 to TRBJ1-2, with D possibly TRBD1 on 5 matching bases. Input material: PBMCs or T cells enriched from blood (not recorded which). The CDR3: CASNPTGANYGYTF. CDR3 DNA sequence: TGTGCCAGCAACCCCACAGGAGCTAACTATGGCTACACCTTC.